The 5 T cell receptor beta chains listed next were all sequenced from one sample in a study of neurological immune-mediated disorders. Described time point: longitudinal time-point 1 (baseline). One entry per CDR3 protein, called by TCRdb with MiXCR from the 5' RACE reads. The data contain some 71,000 distinct CDR3 sequences, roughly 10% of them singletons. Input material: PBMCs. These receptors were obtained from a young man in good health.

This clonotype turned up a few times. V usage is TRBV7-3 and J usage is TRBJ1-2, with 12 bases lining up with TRBD1. Germline CDR1 SGHTA, CDR2 FQGTGA. This CDR3 has 14 amino acids. Germline trimming cut 5 bases from V and 7 bases from J; bases unmatched to any gene: 5. The CDR3 region is CASSAGQGASGYTF. CDR3 DNA: TGTGCCAGCAGCGCGGGACAGGGGGCGAGTGGCTACACCTTC. Supplemented by reference TRBV7-3 and TRBJ1-2, the full variable domain reads GAGVSQTPSNKVTEKGKYVELRCDPISGHTALYWYRQSLGQGPEFLIYFQGTGAADDSGLPNDRFFAVRPEGSVSTLKIQRTERGDSAVYLCASSAGQGASGYTFGSGTRLTVV.

This clonotype has at least ten counts. The chain couples TRBV6-6 to TRBJ2-1; 15 bases are a match to TRBD2. The CDR3 contains 17 residues. The J segment lost 5 bases and the V segment lost 5 bases, leaving 7 bases of the junction unmatched. Germline CDR1 MNHNY, CDR2 SVGAGI (reference sequence). CDR3: CASSRGTSGRPNNEQFF. In nucleotides, the CDR3 is TGTGCCAGCAGTAGAGGGACTAGCGGGAGGCCGAACAATGAGCAGTTCTTC.

This chain connects TRBV6-6 to TRBJ2-7, with D perhaps matching TRBD1 or TRBD2 (5 bases each). The CDR3 is made up of 12 amino acids. CDR1 and CDR2 (germline): MNHNY, SVGAGI (reference sequence). V was trimmed by 5 bases and J by 6 bases, leaving 11 bases between them. The DNA for the CDR3 is TGTGCCAGCAGTCCCGACAGCGGCGAGCAGTACTTC. Protein: CASSPDSGEQYF.

The sample holds many counts of this clonotype. V is TRBV6-5 and J is TRBJ2-2; D uncertain. Trimming pared 5 bases from V and 3 bases from J, leaving 25 bases between. The CDR3 spans 19 residues. Germline V gene lookup returns CDR1 MNHEY and CDR2 SVGAGI. CDR3 sequence: CASSRLYTLRTDYTGELFF. DNA of the CDR3: TGTGCCAGCAGTCGACTGTATACTCTACGGACCGATTACACCGGGGAGCTGTTTTTT.

This clonotype has ten or more counts. The V call is TRBV27, the J call TRBJ1-5; 7 bases fit TRBD1. Germline assignment: CDR1 MNHEY and CDR2 SMNVEV (reference sequence). CDR3 length: 14 amino acids. The trim removed 4 bases at V and 6 bases at J, leaving 6 bases unmatched. The CDR3 loop reads CASSSQGGTQPQHF. Here the CDR3 DNA reads TGTGCCAGCAGTTCCCAGGGGGGAACTCAGCCCCAGCATTTT.